This T cell receptor (beta chain) was observed in a study of CD8 T cells in Susac syndrome. The RNA input was about 0.5 to 1 ug, and it was reverse transcribed with random hexamers. Across 54 Vbeta and 13 Jbeta, immunoSEQ multiplex PCR amplified TCR beta CDR3. From the immunoSEQ multiplex PCR reads, TCRdb called clonotypes with MiXCR, one entry per CDR3 protein. The top ten hold 0.1% of the sample, which has approximately 190,000 distinct CDR3 sequences, 93% seen once. The control group consisted of healthy donors matched for age and sex. Study-level points and caveats: A relatively small number of individuals underwent TCR sequencing and HLA analysis.

As concerns this clonotype: Its antigen is not identified.

The CDR3 covers 14 residues. Losses at the gene ends were 4 bases for V and 6 bases for J; bases not matched to a gene: 5. Germline V CDR1 and CDR2: SGHNT, YYREEE (reference sequence). The TCR originated in a human donor in good health. Sequenced input: CD4+ T cells from PBMCs. The rearrangement joins TRBV5-4 to TRBJ2-1; 9 bases agree with TRBD1. The CDR3 reads CASSTGTGTNEQFF. CDR3 nucleotides: TGTGCCAGCAGCACCGGGACAGGGACCAATGAGCAGTTCTTC.